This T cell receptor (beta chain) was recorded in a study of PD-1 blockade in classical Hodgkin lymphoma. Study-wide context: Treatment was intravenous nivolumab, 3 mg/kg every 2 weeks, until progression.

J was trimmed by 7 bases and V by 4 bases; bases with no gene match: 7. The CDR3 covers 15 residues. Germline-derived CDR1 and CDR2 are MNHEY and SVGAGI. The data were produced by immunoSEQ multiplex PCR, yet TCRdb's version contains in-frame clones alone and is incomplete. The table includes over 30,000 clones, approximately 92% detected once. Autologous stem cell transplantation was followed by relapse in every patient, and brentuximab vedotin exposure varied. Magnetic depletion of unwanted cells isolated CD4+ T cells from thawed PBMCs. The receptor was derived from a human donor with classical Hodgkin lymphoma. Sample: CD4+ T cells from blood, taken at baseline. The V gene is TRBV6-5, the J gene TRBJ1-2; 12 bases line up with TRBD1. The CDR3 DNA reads TGTGCCAGCAGTTTAACGGGACAGGGGGCTAGTGGCTACACCTTC. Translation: CASSLTGQGASGYTF.